A few counts support the clone carrying this TCR beta chain. The length of the CDR3 is 17 residues. This entry belongs to a study of blood T cell repertoires in COVID-19. Profiled with immunoSEQ multiplex PCR; TCRdb holds only in-frame clones, not every one. The sample gives about 80,000 clones, about 73% of which show up once; roughly a third is in the top ten. Seattle patients were enrolled while actively infected and followed longitudinally. Sequenced: peripheral blood. V usage is TRBV21-1 and J usage is TRBJ2-3; the table's TRBD2 call for D was not verified on the DNA. TRBV21-1 is classified as a pseudogene. The sequence derives from a man in his 60s with COVID-19, enrolled during active disease. CDR3 in DNA: TGTGCCAGCAGCAAAGGCGACGGGAGGGAGGATGGAGATACGCAGTATTTT. Translating it yields CASSKGDGREDGDTQYF.